This T cell receptor beta chain was obtained from a study of radiation and T cells in renal cell carcinoma. Time point in this sample: baseline pretreatment blood. Treatment noted: 15 Gy SBRT to primary tumor, nephrectomy 4 weeks later. This CDR3 comprises 14 residues. Germline V lookup: CDR1 SGHNT, CDR2 YENEEA. Trimming left V 5 bases short and J 6 bases short, with 14 bases between. This clone has a single count. Libraries were prepared by immunoSEQ multiplex PCR; TCRdb keeps only in-frame clonotypes and omits some of them. The sample includes about 140,000 clones, around four fifths of them seen just once.

J is TRBJ2-1 and V is TRBV11-3; tentative D call: TRBD1 (6 bases). Material: blood, obtained from a patient whose treatment included radiotherapy and nephrectomy. This clonotype originated in a woman aged 50 to 65 with renal cell carcinoma. As DNA, the CDR3 is TGTGCCAGCAGCCCCACGAGGGGGAGCAATGAGCAGTTCTTC. Protein sequence: CASSPTRGSNEQFF.